Each of the 15 T cell receptor beta chains below was sequenced from the same sample in a study of blood T cells in healthy people across ages. The use of a sample-barcoded 5' primer and a J-beta primer mix characterized a second PCR of about 6 to 12 cycles. TCRdb called the 5' RACE reads again in MiXCR, with one record for every CDR3 protein. The table includes 800,000 or so distinct CDR3 sequences, more than 20% detected once. The sample was also reused in another study, on T cells of mothers and their children.

Sequencing used blood. The receptor source for this set is a boy between 10 and 17 years old in good health.

The V and J genes are TRBV29-1 and TRBJ2-3; 7 bases match TRBD2. In germline, CDR1 is SQVTM, CDR2 ANQGSEA. The V segment lost 7 bases and the J segment 1 base; nucleotides outside the gene matches: 8. CDR3 length: 14 amino acids. CDR3 sequence (DNA): TGCAGCGCAACCCCAGCGGGGCGCACAGATACGCAGTATTTT. Translation gives CSATPAGRTDTQYF.

The chain joins TRBV29-1 to TRBJ2-3; unclear D gene. Trimming took off 2 bases at V and 2 bases at J, with 8 bases between the two ends. The germline CDR1 and CDR2 sequences are SQVTM and ANQGSEA. This CDR3 contains 13 residues. CDR3 nucleotides: TGCAGCGTTGAATGGTTCCTCACAGATACGCAGTATTTT. Translated, it gives CSVEWFLTDTQYF.

This clonotype was observed a handful of times. The genes are TRBV6-6 and TRBJ2-5; 7 bases are a match to TRBD1. Gene TRBJ2-7 matches the end of the DNA better, so the J call may be wrong. Germline V gene sequence: CDR1 MNHNY, CDR2 SVGAGI (reference sequence). The CDR3 is made up of 15 amino acids. The chain's CDR3 is CASSYLTGFAYEQYF. The CDR3 DNA follows: TGTGCCAGCAGTTACCTGACAGGGTTTGCCTACGAGCAGTACTTC.

This clonotype appeared a few times. CDR3 in DNA: TGCGCCAGCAGCCAAGATTCGGATAGCAATCAGCCCCAGCATTTT. It translates to CASSQDSDSNQPQHF. The chain recombines TRBV4-3 with TRBJ1-5; no reliable D call. Per the germline V gene, CDR1 is LGHNA and CDR2 is YSLEER. The V end lost 0 bases, the J end lost 0 bases, and 6 bases lay between the germline ends. This CDR3 spans 15 amino acids.

The chain carries TRBV28 and TRBJ1-4; TRBD1 is a possible D gene (5 bases). CDR1 MDHEN and CDR2 SYDVKM come from the germline V gene. This CDR3 has 15 amino acids. V lost 2 bases, J lost 7 bases, and 14 bases lay in between. This CDR3 is CASSLPGTLGEKLFF. CDR3 nucleotides: TGTGCCAGCAGTTTACCCGGGACTCTGGGTGAAAAACTGTTTTTT.

This clonotype turned up a few times. V usage is TRBV6-2 or TRBV6-3 and J usage is TRBJ1-1; 8 bases fit TRBD1. V dropped 10 bases and J dropped 10; count of bases not matched to a gene: 14. Germline-derived CDR1 and CDR2 are MNHEY and SVGEGT. This CDR3 has 13 residues. The CDR3 DNA sequence: TGTGCCACCCAGAACGGACAGGGCCATGGAGCTTTCTTT. It yields the protein CATQNGQGHGAFF.

This clonotype was detected ten times or more. This chain connects TRBV4-3 to TRBJ2-7; 11 bases map to TRBD2. This CDR3 is 17 amino acids long. Trimming at V came to 1 base and at J to 4 bases, leaving 9 bases not matched to a gene. Germline CDR1 and CDR2: LGHNA and YSLEER. The CDR3 nucleotides are TGCGCCAGCAGCCAAGGTCCCCTAGCGGGAGGACTTTACGAGCAGTACTTC. Translated, it gives CASSQGPLAGGLYEQYF.

The J gene is TRBJ2-3, the V gene TRBV29-1, with D perhaps being TRBD1 or TRBD2 (6 bases each). Germline CDR1 reads SQVTM; CDR2 reads ANQGSEA. The germline V and J ends were trimmed by 8 bases and 5 bases, with 23 bases remaining between them. The CDR3 runs to 15 residues. CDR3 residues: CSPLVVGGRGDTQYF. In DNA form, the CDR3 reads TGCAGCCCATTGGTCGTTGGGGGGCGGGGAGATACGCAGTATTTT.

This clonotype was seen a few times. CDR3 loop: CASSAGLSDSTDTQYF. The CDR3 bases are TGTGCCAGCAGCGCGGGACTGTCCGATTCCACAGATACGCAGTATTTT. The J gene is TRBJ2-3, the V gene TRBV9, with D perhaps TRBD2 (6 bases). Germline CDR1 reads SGDLS; CDR2 reads YYNGEE. Trimming stripped 3 bases from V and 2 bases from J, with 16 bases between. The CDR3 length is 16 residues.

The rearrangement uses TRBV7-2 and TRBJ2-5; D not certain. The ends were cut back, 2 bases at V and 5 bases at J, with 12 bases in the middle. The CDR3 runs 14 residues. CDR1 SGHTA and CDR2 FQGNSA come from the germline V gene. For the CDR3, the DNA is TGTGCCAGCAGCTTAACGGCGGCCGGGGAGACCCAGTACTTC. Translated: CASSLTAAGETQYF.

In its sample, this clonotype was seen a few times. The V and J genes are TRBV28 and TRBJ2-2; 10 nucleotides match TRBD1. V lost 5 bases and J lost 5; bases outside the gene matches: 11. CDR1 and CDR2 (germline): MDHEN, SYDVKM. This CDR3 has 17 amino acids. As DNA, the CDR3 is TGTGCCAGCAGTCCGACAGGGGGCCAAACTCCAACCGGGGAGCTGTTTTTT. As protein: CASSPTGGQTPTGELFF.

This clonotype was observed a handful of times. V and J are TRBV7-9 and TRBJ1-2, with 11 positions matching TRBD1. The CDR3 loop spans 15 amino acids. CDR1 SEHNR and CDR2 FQNEAQ come from the germline V gene (reference sequence). V lost 5 bases, J lost 4 bases, and 6 bases stayed unmatched. Here the CDR3 reads CASSVSDRGPYGYTF. For the CDR3, the DNA is TGTGCCAGCAGCGTCTCGGACAGGGGGCCCTATGGCTACACCTTC.

This clonotype was seen a handful of times. An end of the junction does not agree with germline; a read error may underlie this. This chain links TRBV12-3 or TRBV12-4 with TRBJ1-1; D remains unclear. CDR3 length: 16 amino acids. The CDR3 DNA is TGTGCCAGCAGTTCAGCACCGGCAGGTCTGAACACTGAAGCCTTCTTT. Translated, it gives CASSSAPAGLNTEAFF.

The chain uses TRBV3-1 and TRBJ1-1; a weak D match, TRBD1 (5 bases). The CDR3 contains 12 residues. Germline values: CDR1 LGHDT, CDR2 YNNKEL (reference sequence). V lost 4 bases to trimming and J lost 8 bases, with 11 bases between them. CDR3 bases: TGTGCCAGCAGCCTAAAGACAGCCGAAGCTTTCTTT. As protein: CASSLKTAEAFF.

Only a few counts were recorded for this clonotype. This chain connects TRBV29-1 to TRBJ1-2; D unclear. This CDR3 comprises 10 residues. With 4 bases removed from V and 7 bases from J, the gap between germline ends came to 7 bases. Germline loops: CDR1 SQVTM, CDR2 ANQGSEA. CDR3 nucleotide sequence: TGCAGCGTTGGCGAGGCTGGCTACACCTTC. It specifies CSVGEAGYTF.